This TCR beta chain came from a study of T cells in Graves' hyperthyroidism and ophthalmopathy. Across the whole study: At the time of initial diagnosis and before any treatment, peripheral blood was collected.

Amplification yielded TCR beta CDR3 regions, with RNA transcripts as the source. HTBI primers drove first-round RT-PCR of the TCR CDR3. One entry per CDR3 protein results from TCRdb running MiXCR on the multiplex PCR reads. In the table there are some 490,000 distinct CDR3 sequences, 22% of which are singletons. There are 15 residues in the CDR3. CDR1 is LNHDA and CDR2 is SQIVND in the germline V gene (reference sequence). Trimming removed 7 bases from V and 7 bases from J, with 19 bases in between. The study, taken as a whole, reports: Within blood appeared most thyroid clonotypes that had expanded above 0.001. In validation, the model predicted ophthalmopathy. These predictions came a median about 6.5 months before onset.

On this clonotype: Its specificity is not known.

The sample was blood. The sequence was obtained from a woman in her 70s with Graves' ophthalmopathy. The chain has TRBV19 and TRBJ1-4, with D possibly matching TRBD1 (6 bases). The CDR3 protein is CASTLTQGLGEKLFF. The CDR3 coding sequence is TGTGCCAGTACCCTAACACAGGGTTTAGGTGAAAAACTGTTTTTT.